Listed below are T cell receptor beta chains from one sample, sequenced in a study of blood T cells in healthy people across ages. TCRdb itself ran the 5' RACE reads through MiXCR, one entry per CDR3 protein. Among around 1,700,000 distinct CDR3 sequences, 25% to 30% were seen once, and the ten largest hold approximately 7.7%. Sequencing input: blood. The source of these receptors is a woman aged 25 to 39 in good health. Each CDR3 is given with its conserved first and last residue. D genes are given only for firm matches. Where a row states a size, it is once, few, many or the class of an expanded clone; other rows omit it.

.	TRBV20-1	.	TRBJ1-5	CSATTPRGQPQHF	TGCAGTGCAACCACCCCCAGGGGACAGCCCCAGCATTTT
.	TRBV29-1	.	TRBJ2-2	CSVVRGSTRELFF	TGCAGCGTTGTCAGGGGAAGTACCCGGGAGCTGTTTTTT
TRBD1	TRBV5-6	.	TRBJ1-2	CASSPVWDRGYGYTF	TGTGCCAGCAGCCCGGTCTGGGACAGGGGATATGGCTACACCTTC
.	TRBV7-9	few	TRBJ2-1	CASSPSARGIEQFF	TGTGCCAGCAGCCCGAGTGCTAGGGGCATTGAGCAGTTCTTC
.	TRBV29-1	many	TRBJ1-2	CSVAYTGNYGYTF	TGCAGCGTCGCTTATACGGGGAACTATGGCTACACCTTC
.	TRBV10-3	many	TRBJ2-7	CAIGGSDEQYF	TGTGCCATCGGAGGGTCTGACGAGCAGTACTTC
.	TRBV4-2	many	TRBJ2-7	CASSQVSGTVDSYEQYF	TGTGCCAGCAGCCAAGTGTCCGGGACGGTGGACTCCTACGAGCAGTACTTC
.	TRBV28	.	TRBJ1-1	CASFPLRGEGTEAFF	TGTGCCAGCTTCCCCCTCAGGGGAGAAGGCACTGAAGCTTTCTTT
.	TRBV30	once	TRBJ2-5	CARTGLKTQYF	TGTGCCCGGACGGGATTGAAGACCCAGTACTTC
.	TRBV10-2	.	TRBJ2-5	CASRRNPGLIQETQYF	TGCGCCAGCAGGAGGAATCCAGGGTTAATCCAAGAGACCCAGTACTTC
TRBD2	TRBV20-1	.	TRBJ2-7	CSARLAGLALSEQYF	TGCAGTGCTAGATTGGCAGGACTAGCCCTCTCCGAGCAGTACTTC
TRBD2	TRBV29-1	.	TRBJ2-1	CSVAASGSHYNEQFF	TGCAGCGTTGCGGCTAGCGGGAGCCACTACAATGAGCAGTTCTTC
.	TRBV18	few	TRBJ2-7	CASSPGGALSGEQYF	TGTGCCAGCTCACCGGGGGGGGCTCTCTCGGGCGAGCAGTACTTC
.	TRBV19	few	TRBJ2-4	CATSLSGVTKNIQYF	TGTGCCACCTCACTCTCCGGGGTAACCAAAAACATTCAGTACTTC
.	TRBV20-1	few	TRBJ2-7	CSARGSGVSYEQYF	TGCAGTGCTAGGGGAAGTGGGGTCTCCTACGAGCAGTACTTC
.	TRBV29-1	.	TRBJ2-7	CSVEDGHEQYF	TGCAGCGTTGAAGACGGGCACGAGCAGTACTTC
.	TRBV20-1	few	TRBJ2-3	CGAPSHSSGRDTQYF	TGCGGTGCTCCCTCCCACTCAAGTGGACGGGATACGCAGTATTTT
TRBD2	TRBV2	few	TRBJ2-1	CASSDHLAGGEDEQFF	TGTGCCAGCAGTGACCATCTAGCGGGGGGGGAGGATGAGCAGTTCTTC
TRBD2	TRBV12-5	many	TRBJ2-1	CASGLTERGGNEQFF	TGTGCTAGTGGTTTGACCGAGCGGGGGGGCAATGAGCAGTTCTTC
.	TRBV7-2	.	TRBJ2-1	CASSFLRQSQETQFF	TGTGCCAGCAGCTTCCTACGACAGAGTCAAGAGACCCAGTTCTTC
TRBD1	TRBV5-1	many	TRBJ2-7	CASSPGQGGYEQYF	TGTGCCAGCAGTCCGGGACAGGGGGGCTACGAGCAGTACTTC
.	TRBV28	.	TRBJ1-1	CASSFRGILGSTEAFF	TGTGCCAGCAGTTTCCGCGGCATTCTAGGTAGCACTGAAGCTTTCTTT
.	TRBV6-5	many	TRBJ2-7	CASSREEGPSYEQYF	TGTGCCAGCAGCCGCGAGGAGGGGCCTTCCTACGAGCAGTACTTC
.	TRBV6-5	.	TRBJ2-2	CASSAWKVRELFF	TGTGCCAGCAGTGCCTGGAAGGTCAGGGAGCTGTTTTTT
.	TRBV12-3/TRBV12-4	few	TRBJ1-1	CASSFGGRGTEAFF	TGTGCCAGCAGTTTTGGGGGTAGGGGCACTGAAGCTTTCTTT
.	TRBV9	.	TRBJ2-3	CASSPWGVGPDTQYF	TGTGCCAGCAGCCCCTGGGGAGTTGGGCCGGATACGCAGTATTTT
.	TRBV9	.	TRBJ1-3	CASSAGQRGSGNTIYF	TGTGCCAGCAGCGCCGGACAGAGAGGGTCTGGAAACACCATATATTTT
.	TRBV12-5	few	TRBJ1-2	CASGLVRLPGYTF	TGTGCTAGTGGTTTGGTACGATTACCTGGCTACACCTTC
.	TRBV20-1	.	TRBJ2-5	CSARSDKGGEIQETQYF	TGCAGTGCTAGGTCCGATAAGGGGGGCGAGATCCAAGAGACCCAGTACTTC
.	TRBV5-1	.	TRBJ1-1	CAGSLGSGGENTEAFF	TGCGCCGGCAGCTTGGGGTCAGGTGGGGAGAACACTGAAGCTTTCTTT
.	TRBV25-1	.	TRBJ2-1	CASREHRARGEQFF	TGTGCCAGCAGGGAACACAGGGCCAGGGGTGAGCAGTTCTTC
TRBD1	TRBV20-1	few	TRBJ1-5	CSAPAPSTGSQPQHF	TGCAGTGCTCCCGCTCCCTCGACAGGGTCACAGCCCCAGCATTTT